The 18 T cell receptor beta chains given below trace back to one sample, sequenced in a study of Graves' ophthalmopathy and Graves' hyperthyroidism. As the template, RNA transcripts were used to amplify TCR beta CDR3 regions. The first-round RT-PCR employed HTBI primers together with the Qiagen OneStep RT-PCR kit. A multiplex PCR was then performed as the second round. One entry per CDR3 protein, called by TCRdb with MiXCR from the multiplex PCR reads. Found here are roughly 500,000 distinct CDR3 sequences, 13% to 15% of them singletons; the top ten hold more than 8.5%. The sequencing sample was made of blood. The receptors originated from a woman aged 25 to 39 with Graves' ophthalmopathy.

This clonotype was seen many times. The CDR3 nucleotides read TGCAGTGCTAGTGACTACTATGGCTACACCTTC. This codes for CSASDYYGYTF. The genes are TRBV20-1 and TRBJ1-2; the D is unclear. CDR3 length equals 11 residues. Germline V gene lookup returns CDR1 DFQATT and CDR2 SNEGSKA (reference sequence). V dropped 3 bases and J dropped 3 bases, with 5 bases sitting between them.

This clonotype has a handful of counts. V usage is TRBV7-8 and J usage is TRBJ2-7, with D uncertain. This CDR3 comprises 13 residues. Germline V CDR1 and CDR2: SGHVS, FQNEAQ. The V end was cut by 2 bases, the J end by 2 bases, with 7 bases between. The CDR3, as DNA: TGTGCCAGCAGCTTACACATGACCTACGAGCAGTACTTC. Translated, it gives CASSLHMTYEQYF.

For this clonotype: Relative to the germline gene, one junction end is altered; a read error may explain this. The chain employs TRBV6-2 or TRBV6-3 and TRBJ2-5; 7 positions agree with TRBD1. The CDR3 runs to 16 residues. CDR1 and CDR2 from the germline V gene are MNHEY and SVGEGT. CDR3 in DNA: TGTGCCAGCAGCCAAAGCAGAGGGACAGAACAAGAGACCCATTACTTC. Its protein product is CASSQSRGTEQETHYF.

There are many counts of this clonotype. The CDR3 is CASSLAQDNSPLHF. The CDR3, as DNA: TGCGCCAGCAGCTTAGCCCAGGACAATTCACCCCTCCACTTT. The chain carries TRBV5-1 and TRBJ1-6; no firm D call. This CDR3 has 14 residues. The germline V and J ends were trimmed by 2 bases and 7 bases, with 10 bases remaining between them. Germline loops: CDR1 SGHRS, CDR2 YFSETQ.

This clonotype turned up a few times. The chain recombines TRBV3-1 with TRBJ2-7; 7 bases align to TRBD1. After removal of 2 bases from V and 6 bases from J, the junction contained 4 bases not matched to a gene. This CDR3 comprises 13 residues. Germline-derived CDR1 and CDR2 are LGHDT and YNNKEL (reference sequence). CDR3 DNA sequence: TGTGCCAGCAGCCAATCGACAGGGACCGAGCAGTACTTC. Its translation: CASSQSTGTEQYF.

This clonotype was seen many times. V usage is TRBV24-1 and J usage is TRBJ2-1, with a tentative D call TRBD2 (5 bases). Trimming removed 9 bases from V and 0 bases from J, with 11 bases in between. Germline V gene sequence: CDR1 KGHDR, CDR2 SFDVKD. The CDR3 consists of 14 residues. In nucleotides, the CDR3 is TGTGCCACCGGCGGACTTAGCTCCTACAATGAGCAGTTCTTC. Its translation is CATGGLSSYNEQFF.

This clonotype was seen repeatedly, ten times or more. The CDR3 bases are TGTGCCAGCAGCCCCCGGGACAGATCCTACGAGCAGTACTTC. This encodes CASSPRDRSYEQYF. The V gene is TRBV11-2, the J gene TRBJ2-7; TRBD1 agrees at 7 bases. This CDR3 spans 14 amino acids. Losses at the gene ends were 5 bases for V and 1 base for J; bases not matched to a gene: 5. CDR1 SGHAT and CDR2 FQNNGV come from the germline V gene.

Regarding this clonotype: Given a much more abundant clone one base away, this may be a read error. The chain is built from TRBV7-3 and TRBJ1-1; D is unclear. Looked up from germline, CDR1 is SGHTA and CDR2 is FQGTGA. This CDR3 contains 14 residues. The CDR3 DNA reads TGTGCCAGCAGCTTACCAGGCCGGAACACTGAAGCTTGCTTT. Translating it yields CASSLPGRNTEACF.

This clonotype occurred many times. It may be a read error: a sequence one base away is much more abundant. J is TRBJ2-4 and V is TRBV12-3 or TRBV12-4; D unresolved. The CDR3 is made up of 16 amino acids. The DNA of the CDR3 is TGTGCCAGCAGTTCAGCGTTTATGATAGCCAAAAACATTAAGTACTTC. It specifies CASSSAFMIAKNIKYF.

This clonotype was seen only a few times. The chain joins TRBV11-3 to TRBJ2-7, with 7 bases aligning to TRBD1. The CDR3 covers 14 residues. Germline CDR1 is SGHNT and CDR2 is YENEEA. V lost 4 bases and J lost 5; bases outside the gene matches: 8. CDR3 region: CASSSRDRPHEQYF. In nucleotides, the CDR3 is TGTGCCAGCAGCTCCCGGGACAGACCCCACGAGCAGTACTTC.

This clonotype was found many times. The chain uses TRBV29-1 and TRBJ2-3; 10 bases map to TRBD1. Germline CDR1 SQVTM, CDR2 ANQGSEA. The CDR3 spans 15 residues. The trim removed 2 bases at V and 4 bases at J, leaving 6 bases unmatched. CDR3 coding DNA: TGCAGCGTTGAACATGGGACAGGGGAGGCAGATACGCAGTATTTT. Protein product: CSVEHGTGEADTQYF.

This clonotype was detected ten times or more. The chain joins TRBV6-5 to TRBJ2-2, with D maybe TRBD1 (6 bases). With 2 bases removed from V and 7 bases from J, the gap between germline ends came to 8 bases. Germline assignment: CDR1 MNHEY and CDR2 SVGAGI. This CDR3 has 13 residues. The CDR3 DNA reads as TGTGCCAGCAGTTACGAGGGACACGGGGAGCTGTTTTTT. Protein: CASSYEGHGELFF.

A word on this clonotype: At one boundary the junction diverges from the germline segment, which might be a read error. The chain uses TRBV20-1 and TRBJ2-1; 7 bases fit TRBD2. The germline CDR1 and CDR2 sequences are DFQATT and SNEGSKA (reference sequence). The CDR3 contains 16 residues. The CDR3 sequence: CSARDLGTGGDNEKFF. The CDR3 DNA reads as TGCAGTGCTAGAGATCTCGGAACGGGAGGCGACAATGAGAAGTTCTTC.

This clonotype was picked up many times. The chain has TRBV6-1 and TRBJ2-5, with 13 bases lining up with TRBD2. The V gene end was trimmed by 5 bases and the J gene end by 5 bases; junction bases not matched to a gene: 8. Germline lookup yields CDR1 MNHNS and CDR2 SASEGT. The CDR3 length is 16 residues. CDR3 amino acids: CASSQPRLAGGETQYF. Written as DNA, the CDR3 is TGTGCCAGCAGTCAACCCCGACTAGCGGGAGGCGAGACCCAGTACTTC.

The chain links TRBV28 to TRBJ1-2; a weak D match, TRBD1 (5 bases). The CDR3 is 13 residues long. V lost 7 bases and J lost 4, with 13 bases in between. CDR1 and CDR2 (germline): MDHEN, SYDVKM. CDR3 nucleotide sequence: TGTGCCAGCAACCTCGACAGTAGCTATGGCTACACCTTC. It translates to CASNLDSSYGYTF.

The genes are TRBV28 and TRBJ1-5, with D perhaps matching TRBD1 (6 bases). CDR1 MDHEN and CDR2 SYDVKM come from the germline V gene. This CDR3 has 15 amino acids. V lost 1 base, J lost 5 bases, and 12 bases lay in between. CDR3 loop: CASSLSLAGDQPQHF. CDR3 sequence (DNA): TGTGCCAGCAGTTTATCACTCGCAGGGGATCAGCCCCAGCATTTT.

In this sample, this clonotype turned up many times. V usage is TRBV29-1 and J usage is TRBJ2-7, with 9 bases aligning to TRBD1. Germline loops: CDR1 SQVTM, CDR2 ANQGSEA. This CDR3 comprises 14 residues. V dropped 4 bases and J dropped 4; count of bases not matched to a gene: 8. CDR3 in DNA: TGCAGCGTTGGTGGGACAGGGAATCGGTACGAGCAGTACTTC. This sequence encodes CSVGGTGNRYEQYF.

In its sample, this clonotype was seen many times. As DNA, the CDR3 is TGTGCCAGCAGGACCCCCGGCAGGGAAGGCTACACCTTC. Its translation: CASRTPGREGYTF. The genes are TRBV28 and TRBJ1-2, with D maybe TRBD1 (5 bases). Trimming cost V 6 bases and J 8 bases, with 16 bases left between them. Germline lookup yields CDR1 MDHEN and CDR2 SYDVKM. This CDR3 is 13 amino acids long.